The 32 T cell receptor beta chains below come from one sample, sequenced in a study of T and B cells in COVID-19 patients. TRB was amplified from approximately 250-480 ng of blood genomic DNA. BIOMED2 TRB-A/B primer pools were used in multiplex TRB PCR. TCRdb re-called the multiplex PCR reads with MiXCR, one entry per CDR3 protein. The table has approximately 3,000 distinct CDR3 sequences, roughly 23% seen once; the top ten hold around 15%. Sample: blood. The receptors were sampled from a human donor with active COVID-19.

By sample share, this clonotype is medium-sized. This rearrangement joins TRBV30 to TRBJ1-1; no definite D call. The germline V gene has CDR1 GTSNPN and CDR2 SVGIG (reference sequence). Deletions cut 4 bases from V and 10 bases from J, with 28 bases between. This CDR3 contains 16 residues. The chain's CDR3 is CAWIERLGRPQFGAFF. Written as DNA, the CDR3 is TGTGCCTGGATAGAAAGGTTGGGCCGACCTCAGTTCGGAGCTTTCTTT.

Note on this clonotype: Possible read error: a much larger clone is one base away. The V gene is TRBV6-2 or TRBV6-3, the J gene TRBJ1-4, with TRBD1 as a possible D gene (6 bases). Germline V gives CDR1 MNHEY, CDR2 SVGEGT. Trimming removed 8 bases from V and 8 bases from J, with 18 bases in between. The CDR3 runs 14 residues. DNA of the CDR3: TGTGCCAGCCGCGCCGGGGGGCAAGGGGAAAAACTGTTTTTT. Translated, it gives CASRAGGQGEKLFF.

This clonotype is medium-sized (0.01 to 0.1%). This sequence joins TRBV19 and TRBJ2-1; 7 bases line up with TRBD2. The germline V gene encodes CDR1 LNHDA and CDR2 SQIVND (reference sequence). The CDR3 is 17 amino acids. V shed 7 bases and J 0 bases; nucleotides not matched to a gene: 12. The chain's CDR3 is CASMPPAGEYSYNEQFF. The CDR3 region has the DNA TGTGCCAGTATGCCCCCCGCGGGAGAGTACTCCTACAATGAGCAGTTCTTC.

Written as DNA, the CDR3 is TGTGCCAGGGCAGGGACAGGCGGGGGCTACACCTTC. It codes for CARAGTGGGYTF. The chain combines TRBV6-4 with TRBJ1-2, with 8 bases that match TRBD1. After removal of 9 bases from V and 8 bases from J, the junction contained 8 bases not matched to a gene. The CDR3 covers 12 residues. Per the germline V gene, CDR1 is MRHNA and CDR2 is SNTAGT.

The rearrangement links TRBV5-1 to TRBJ2-7; tentatively, D is TRBD1 (5 bases). Per the germline V gene, CDR1 is SGHRS and CDR2 is YFSETQ. The CDR3 covers 14 residues. V was shortened by 3 bases and J by 6 bases, with 16 bases between the two germline ends. Here the CDR3 reads CASSSWLDKGEQYF. The CDR3 bases are TGCGCCAGCAGCTCATGGTTGGACAAAGGCGAGCAGTACTTC.

This clonotype has a handful of counts. The rearrangement joins TRBV7-2 to TRBJ2-1, with 7 bases matching TRBD2. V shed 8 bases and J 1 base; nucleotides not matched to a gene: 8. Germline CDR1 is SGHTA and CDR2 is FQGNSA. The CDR3 sequence is 15 residues long. This chain's CDR3 is CASLLGRGSYNEQFF. In DNA, the CDR3 is TGTGCCAGCCTCCTGGGGAGGGGATCCTACAATGAGCAGTTCTTC. The full variable domain, with the rest looked up from reference TRBV7-2 and TRBJ2-1, is GAGVSQSPSNKVTEKGKDVELRCDPISGHTALYWYRQSLGQGLEFLIYFQGNSAPDKSGLPSDRFSAERTGGSVSTLTIQRTQQEDSAVYLCASLLGRGSYNEQFFGPGTRLTVL.

A note on this clonotype: A much bigger clone sits one base away, suggesting this may be a read error. As DNA, the CDR3 is TGTGCCAGCAGTCCTCCCCTAACCAACATCCTGACTTTC. Translation: CASSPPLTNILTF. V usage is TRBV12-3 or TRBV12-4 and J usage is TRBJ2-6; the D is unclear. CDR3 length: 13 residues.

This clonotype rates as medium-sized. The V gene is TRBV6-1, the J gene TRBJ2-2; D perhaps matches TRBD1 (6 bases). The CDR3 is 15 amino acids. In germline, CDR1 is MNHNS, CDR2 SASEGT. V dropped 0 bases and J dropped 2 bases, with 7 bases sitting between them. The DNA for the CDR3 is TGTGCCAGCAGTGAAGCGGGACAAAACACCGGGGAGCTGTTTTTT. It specifies CASSEAGQNTGELFF.

V and J are TRBV5-6 and TRBJ2-2; 9 bases map to TRBD1. Germline V gene sequence: CDR1 SGHDT, CDR2 YYEEEE. The CDR3 runs 15 residues. Losses at the gene ends were 4 bases for V and 7 bases for J; bases not matched to a gene: 8. CDR3 nucleotides: TGTGCCAGCAGCAGGGGGACAGGGATCGGCGGGGAGCTGTTTTTT. Residues: CASSRGTGIGGELFF. Filled out from reference TRBV5-6 and TRBJ2-2, the complete variable domain reads DAGVTQSPTHLIKTRGQQVTLRCSPKSGHDTVSWYQQALGQGPQFIFQYYEEEERQRGNFPDRFSGHQFPNYSSELNVNALLLGDSALYLCASSRGTGIGGELFFGEGSRLTVL.

V usage is TRBV20-1 and J usage is TRBJ1-2; no reliable D call. In germline, CDR1 is DFQATT, CDR2 SNEGSKA (reference sequence). V lost 5 bases to trimming and J lost 0 bases, with 16 bases between them. The CDR3 totals 15 residues. The CDR3 here is CSAWSPEDPNYGYTF. CDR3 coding DNA: TGCAGTGCTTGGAGCCCGGAGGATCCTAACTATGGCTACACCTTC.

The chain recombines TRBV20-1 with TRBJ1-2; TRBD1 agrees at 7 bases. The junction had 9 bases not matched to a gene; V was cut back by 0 bases and J by 8 bases. From germline, CDR1 is DFQATT and CDR2 SNEGSKA (reference sequence). The CDR3 length is 14 residues. The CDR3 DNA sequence: TGCAGTGCTAGAGATGACGAGGGGGCGCAAGGCTACACCTTC. This codes for CSARDDEGAQGYTF.

This clonotype is medium-sized in the sample. This sequence joins TRBV18 and TRBJ2-3, with TRBD2 matching over 8 bases. The J segment lost 7 bases and the V segment lost 1 base, leaving 16 bases of the junction unmatched. The length of the CDR3 is 18 residues. Germline V lookup: CDR1 KGHSH, CDR2 LQKENI. CDR3 sequence: CASSPQEGSGIPFHTQYF. As DNA, the CDR3 is TGTGCCAGCTCACCACAGGAGGGTAGCGGGATTCCTTTTCATACGCAGTATTTT. Full variable domain (outside the CDR3, taken from reference TRBV18 and TRBJ2-3): NAGVMQNPRHLVRRRGQEARLRCSPMKGHSHVYWYRQLPEEGLKFMVYLQKENIIDESGMPKERFSAEFPKEGPSILRIQQVVRGDSAAYFCASSPQEGSGIPFHTQYFGPGTRLTVL.

The genes are TRBV19 and TRBJ2-7, with TRBD1 matching 9 bases. V lost 3 bases, J lost 5 bases, and 8 bases stayed unmatched. Germline assignment: CDR1 LNHDA and CDR2 SQIVND (reference sequence). The CDR3 has 15 amino acids. As DNA, the CDR3 is TGTGCCAGTAGTATCGGGGGACAGGGAAGGAACGAGCAGTACTTC. Translating it yields CASSIGGQGRNEQYF.

V is TRBV12-3 or TRBV12-4 and J is TRBJ2-1; possibly TRBD1 for D (5 bases). This CDR3 comprises 16 residues. Trimming removed 6 bases from V and 2 bases from J, with 17 bases in between. The CDR3 reads CASSRQGPTPYNEQFF. As DNA, the CDR3 is TGTGCCAGCAGCCGCCAGGGCCCCACCCCCTACAATGAGCAGTTCTTC.

This clonotype was seen only a few times. The chain carries TRBV28 and TRBJ1-4; D ambiguous. This CDR3 spans 15 amino acids. Trimming shortened V by 3 bases and J by 8 bases, and 16 bases separated the two germline ends. Germline-derived CDR1 and CDR2 are MDHEN and SYDVKM. The CDR3, as DNA: TGTGCCAGCAGTTTTTCGGTGTCTGGGAGGGAAAAACTGTTTTTT. This codes for CASSFSVSGREKLFF. Full variable domain (rest looked up from reference TRBV28 and TRBJ1-4): DVKVTQSSRYLVKRTGEKVFLECVQDMDHENMFWYRQDPGLGLRLIYFSYDVKMKEKGDIPEGYSVSREKKERFSLILESASTNQTSMYLCASSFSVSGREKLFFGSGTQLSVL.

This clonotype has just a few counts. V usage is TRBV7-2 and J usage is TRBJ1-1, with D unclear. V lost 5 bases to trimming and J lost 1 base, with 17 bases between them. The germline V gene has CDR1 SGHTA and CDR2 FQGNSA. This CDR3 is built from 16 residues. The CDR3 DNA sequence: TGTGCCAGCAGCCCCCGCATGATGGTCACGAACACTGAAGCTTTCTTT. Protein sequence: CASSPRMMVTNTEAFF. The full variable domain, its missing parts supplied by reference TRBV7-2 and TRBJ1-1, is GAGVSQSPSNKVTEKGKDVELRCDPISGHTALYWYRQSLGQGLEFLIYFQGNSAPDKSGLPSDRFSAERTGGSVSTLTIQRTQQEDSAVYLCASSPRMMVTNTEAFFGQGTRLTVV.

The chain employs TRBV30 and TRBJ2-2; D is ambiguous. CDR1 is GTSNPN and CDR2 is SVGIG in the germline V gene (reference sequence). The CDR3 runs to 13 residues. V was cut by 5 bases and J by 4 bases, with 11 bases left in between. DNA of the CDR3: TGTGCCTGGTCTGGGCAGACCACCGGGGAGCTGTTTTTT. Amino acids: CAWSGQTTGELFF.

The V call is TRBV20-1, the J call TRBJ1-3; D unresolved. Between the trimmed V and J ends, which lost 4 bases and 6 bases, there was a span of 10 bases. The V gene's germline CDR1 is DFQATT and CDR2 SNEGSKA (reference sequence). CDR3 size: 12 residues. The CDR3 nucleotides read TGCAGTGCTACAATTAATGCAAACACCATATATTTT. Translating gives CSATINANTIYF.

The chain recombines TRBV2 with TRBJ2-1; a weak D match, TRBD2 (5 bases). The V end lost 3 bases, the J end lost 9 bases, and 15 bases lay between the germline ends. From germline, CDR1 is SNHLY and CDR2 FYNNEI. The CDR3 sequence is 14 residues long. The CDR3 coding sequence is TGTGCCAGCAGTGATTTCGATCGCGGAGGTGAGCAGTTCTTC. The encoded protein is CASSDFDRGGEQFF.

This clonotype was counted between two and nine times. This chain connects TRBV20-1 to TRBJ2-3, with 11 bases identical to TRBD2. The CDR3 length is 18 residues. The germline CDR1 and CDR2 sequences are DFQATT and SNEGSKA (reference sequence). V lost 4 bases and J lost 5; bases outside the gene matches: 17. The CDR3 DNA follows: TGCAGTGCTACCCCCGGGGTAGCGGGAGGGAGGAAAGGAGATACGCAGTATTTT. Residues: CSATPGVAGGRKGDTQYF.

This chain links TRBV11-2 with TRBJ1-3; TRBD1 is a possible D gene (5 bases). The V end lost 5 bases, the J end lost 2 bases, and 16 bases lay between the germline ends. The CDR3 is 16 residues long. Germline CDR1 is SGHAT and CDR2 is FQNNGV. CDR3 bases: TGTGCCAGCAGCCTTCGAGGGGCGATAGCTGGAAACACCATATATTTT. It yields the protein CASSLRGAIAGNTIYF.

This clonotype is medium-sized within its sample. Here the CDR3 DNA reads TGTGCCAGTAGTTTGAACCCCGAACCGTTCTTC. It specifies CASSLNPEPFF. The rearrangement uses TRBV19 and TRBJ2-1; D not resolved. The CDR3 is made up of 11 amino acids. In germline, CDR1 is LNHDA, CDR2 SQIVND (reference sequence). The V end lost 5 bases, the J end lost 15 bases, and 14 bases lay between the germline ends.

This chain joins TRBV21-1 and TRBJ2-1; TRBD2, the table's D call, lacks a check against the DNA. TRBV21-1 is reported as a pseudogene. This CDR3 is built from 13 residues. The CDR3 region is CASSNGLALEQFF. The CDR3, as DNA: TGTGCCAGCAGCAACGGACTAGCGCTTGAGCAGTTCTTC.

This clonotype is medium-sized by share. The chain uses TRBV5-4 and TRBJ2-7; a possible D gene is TRBD2 (6 bases). Between the trimmed V and J ends, which lost 0 bases and 2 bases, there was a span of 9 bases. Germline V CDR1 and CDR2: SGHNT, YYREEE (reference sequence). This CDR3 has 14 amino acids. CDR3 sequence reads: CASSLAAGTYEQYF. The CDR3 nucleotides read TGTGCCAGCAGCTTGGCAGCGGGCACCTACGAGCAGTACTTC.

By sample share, this clonotype is medium-sized. This rearrangement joins TRBV30 to TRBJ1-2; the D gene is possibly TRBD1 (5 bases). V was shortened by 0 bases and J by 7 bases, with 12 bases between the two germline ends. This CDR3 is built from 13 residues. Germline CDR1 and CDR2: GTSNPN and SVGIG (reference sequence). CDR3 residues: CAWSVLDTSGYTF. CDR3 coding DNA: TGTGCCTGGAGTGTATTGGACACAAGTGGCTACACCTTC.

Within the sample, this clonotype is medium-sized. This chain links TRBV5-6 with TRBJ1-5, with D tentatively TRBD1 (5 bases). This CDR3 spans 15 amino acids. Germline V CDR1 and CDR2: SGHDT, YYEEEE. Deletions cut 3 bases from V and 7 bases from J, with 17 bases between. DNA of the CDR3: TGTGCCAGCAGCTCCAAGGCAGGGAGGTGGCAGCCCCAGCATTTT. Protein: CASSSKAGRWQPQHF.

The rearrangement joins TRBV24-1 to TRBJ2-1; a possible D gene is TRBD2 (6 bases). Trimming removed 4 bases from V and 9 bases from J, with 18 bases in between. Germline CDR1 and CDR2: KGHDR and SFDVKD. The CDR3 covers 15 residues. The DNA of the CDR3 is TGTGCCACCAGTGAATGGGGGGACCCCTCTGCTGAGCAGTTCTTC. Translation: CATSEWGDPSAEQFF.

By frequency in the sample, this clonotype is large. The V gene is TRBV19, the J gene TRBJ2-3; either TRBD1 or TRBD2 may fit D (5 bases each). Trimming took off 2 bases at V and 11 bases at J, with 20 bases between the two ends. CDR1 is LNHDA and CDR2 is SQIVND in the germline V gene (reference sequence). This CDR3 has 15 residues. This CDR3 reads CASSILSTSMGEQYF. The CDR3 bases are TGTGCCAGTAGTATATTGTCCACTTCAATGGGGGAGCAGTATTTT.

This clonotype turned up a few times. The chain employs TRBV7-9 and TRBJ2-3; D gene ambiguous. Germline values: CDR1 SEHNR, CDR2 FQNEAQ (reference sequence). V lost 2 bases and J 4 bases, leaving 7 bases between the germline ends. The CDR3 is made up of 13 amino acids. The chain's CDR3 is CASSLQLPDTQYF. The CDR3 nucleotides are TGTGCCAGCAGCTTACAGCTACCAGATACGCAGTATTTT.

The chain uses TRBV12-3 or TRBV12-4 and TRBJ1-5; D ambiguous. The V end was cut by 2 bases, the J end by 4 bases, with 24 bases between. This CDR3 is built from 19 residues. The CDR3, as DNA: TGTGCCAGCAGTTTAAATTCCGGCCTCCGTCTCCCTTATAATCAGCCCCAGCATTTT. Amino acids: CASSLNSGLRLPYNQPQHF.

This clonotype was picked up one time. This may stem from a read error, because a much larger clone lies one nucleotide away. The V gene is TRBV30, the J gene TRBJ1-1; a possible D gene is TRBD1 (5 bases). This CDR3 comprises 14 residues. V was shortened by 3 bases and J by 0 bases, with 11 bases between the two germline ends. Germline-derived CDR1 and CDR2 are GTSNPN and SVGIG (reference sequence). CDR3 loop: CAWRRGILNTEAFF. DNA of the CDR3: TGTGCCTGGAGACGGGGGATATTGAACACTGAAGCTTTCTTT.

The chain couples TRBV4-2 to TRBJ2-5; D unresolved. V was clipped by 0 bases and J by 0 bases, with 11 bases between them. Germline V gives CDR1 LGHNA, CDR2 YNFKEQ. The CDR3 loop spans 16 amino acids. The CDR3 region is CASSQEGRMYQETQYF. In DNA form, the CDR3 reads TGTGCCAGCAGCCAAGAAGGCAGGATGTACCAAGAGACCCAGTACTTC.